The source of this TCR beta chain is a study of T cell responses to AZD1222 COVID-19 vaccine. Overall study: Whether given at about 4 or about 12 weeks, second doses were pooled. Study results and caveats: Reportedly, close to half of spike-specific TCRs are directed against unmutated variant regions. Repertoires were sampled only after the peak T cell response. Donors were chiefly white British, with a greater number of females, and clonal diversity was perhaps underestimated.

Sequencing was performed with immunoSEQ multiplex PCR; in TCRdb, only in-frame clones are kept and a portion is missing. This table holds tens of thousands of clones, 75% to 90% found once. To note about this clone: Its matching antigen is unknown.

The CDR3 is 16 residues long. Trimming removed 4 bases at V and 3 bases at J, with 19 bases between. Germline loops: CDR1 SGHNT, CDR2 YENEEA. The source material was peripheral blood, sampled on day 0 of AZD1222 vaccination. The chain has TRBV11-3 and TRBJ2-7; possible D gene TRBD2, 7 bases. This clonotype was obtained from an adult in good health. DNA for the CDR3: TGTGCCAGCAGCTCGGGGGAGGGGGAGGATTACTACGAGCAGTACTTC. Translating gives CASSSGEGEDYYEQYF.